The T cell receptor beta chain described here comes from a study of blood T cell repertoires in COVID-19. The wider study: COVID-19 samples from acute and convalescent phases originated in the United States, Italy and Spain. T cells, B-cell-depleted T cells, or PBMCs provided the cDNA or gDNA that served as material.

Patients from Seattle were sampled longitudinally, starting during active infection. The CDR3 sequence is 18 residues long. The V gene's germline CDR1 is MGHDK and CDR2 SYGVNS. The V gene end was trimmed by 3 bases and the J gene end by 3 bases; junction bases not matched to a gene: 14. In the original workflow: Reference gene primer amplification yielded estimated nucleated cell counts. Sequenced by immunoSEQ multiplex PCR; TCRdb stores in-frame clones only, minus some. The V and J calls and clone size come from that table; D and trimming were worked out from the DNA. The sample includes roughly 200,000 clones, roughly 94% seen only once; the top ten take 0.6% to 0.9%.

The specimen sequenced was peripheral blood. The TCR comes from a man aged 25-45 years with COVID-19, enrolled during active disease. The V and J genes are TRBV25-1 and TRBJ1-1; 9 nucleotides align to TRBD1. Here the CDR3 reads CASSEFGRDRVIDTEAFF. In DNA, the CDR3 is TGTGCCAGCAGTGAGTTTGGCCGGGACAGGGTTATAGACACTGAAGCTTTCTTT.